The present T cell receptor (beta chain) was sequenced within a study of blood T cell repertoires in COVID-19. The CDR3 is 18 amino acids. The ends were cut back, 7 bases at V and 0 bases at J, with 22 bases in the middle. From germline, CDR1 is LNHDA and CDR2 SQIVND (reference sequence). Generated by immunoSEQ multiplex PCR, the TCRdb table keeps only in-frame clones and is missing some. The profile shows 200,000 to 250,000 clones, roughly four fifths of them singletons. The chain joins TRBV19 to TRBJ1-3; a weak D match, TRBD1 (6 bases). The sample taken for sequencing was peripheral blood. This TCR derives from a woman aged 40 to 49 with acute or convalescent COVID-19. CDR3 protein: CASTSEVGGFSSGNTIYF. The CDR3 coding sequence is TGTGCCAGTACCTCAGAGGTTGGGGGCTTTAGCTCTGGAAACACCATATATTTT.